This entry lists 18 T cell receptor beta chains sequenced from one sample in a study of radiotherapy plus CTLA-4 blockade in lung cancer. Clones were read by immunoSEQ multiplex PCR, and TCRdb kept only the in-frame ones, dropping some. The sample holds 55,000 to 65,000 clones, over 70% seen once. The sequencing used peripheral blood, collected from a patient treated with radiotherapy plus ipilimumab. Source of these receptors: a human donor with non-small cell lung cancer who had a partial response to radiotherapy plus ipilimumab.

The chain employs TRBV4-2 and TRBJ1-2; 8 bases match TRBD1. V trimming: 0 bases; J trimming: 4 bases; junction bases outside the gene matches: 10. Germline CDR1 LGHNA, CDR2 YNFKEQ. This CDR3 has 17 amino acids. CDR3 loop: CASSQDGDQGASYGYTF. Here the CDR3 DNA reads TGTGCCAGCAGCCAAGACGGAGATCAGGGGGCTTCCTATGGCTACACCTTC.

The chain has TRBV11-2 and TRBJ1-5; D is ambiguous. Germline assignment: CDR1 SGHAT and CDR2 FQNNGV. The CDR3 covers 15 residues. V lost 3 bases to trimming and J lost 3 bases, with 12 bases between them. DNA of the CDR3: TGTGCCAGCAGCTTGTGGGGAGGGTCCAATCAGCCCCAGCATTTT. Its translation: CASSLWGGSNQPQHF.

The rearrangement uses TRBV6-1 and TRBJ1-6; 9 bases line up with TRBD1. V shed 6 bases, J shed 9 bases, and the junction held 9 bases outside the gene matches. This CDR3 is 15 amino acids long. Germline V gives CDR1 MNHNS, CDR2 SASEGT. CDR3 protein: CASRDYRGQGSPLHF. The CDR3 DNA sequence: TGTGCCAGCAGAGACTACAGGGGGCAAGGTTCACCCCTCCACTTT.

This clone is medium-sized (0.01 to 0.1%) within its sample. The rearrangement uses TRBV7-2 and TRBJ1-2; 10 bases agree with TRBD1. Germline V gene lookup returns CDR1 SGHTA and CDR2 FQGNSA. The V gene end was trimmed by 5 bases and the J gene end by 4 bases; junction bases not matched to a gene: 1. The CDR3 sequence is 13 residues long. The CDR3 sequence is CASSGDRGYGYTF. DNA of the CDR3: TGTGCCAGCAGCGGGGACAGGGGCTATGGCTACACCTTC.

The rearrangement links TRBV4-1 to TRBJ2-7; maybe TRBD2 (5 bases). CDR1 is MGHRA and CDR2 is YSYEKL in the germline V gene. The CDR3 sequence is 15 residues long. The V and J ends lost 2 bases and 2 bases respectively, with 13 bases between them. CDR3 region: CASSQNPPGTYEQYF. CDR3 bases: TGCGCCAGCAGCCAAAATCCGCCCGGGACCTACGAGCAGTACTTC.

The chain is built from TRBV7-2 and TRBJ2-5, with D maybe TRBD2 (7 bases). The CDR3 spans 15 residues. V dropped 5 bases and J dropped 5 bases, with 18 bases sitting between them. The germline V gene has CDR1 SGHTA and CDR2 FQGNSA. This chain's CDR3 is CASSPLGGGPETQYF. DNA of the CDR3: TGTGCCAGCAGCCCCTTAGGGGGGGGCCCGGAGACCCAGTACTTC.

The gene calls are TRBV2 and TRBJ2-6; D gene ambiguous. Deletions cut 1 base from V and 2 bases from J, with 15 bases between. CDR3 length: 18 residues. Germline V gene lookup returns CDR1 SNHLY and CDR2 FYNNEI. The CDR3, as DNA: TGTGCCAGCAGTGAAGATGAGGTATCGCTACCTGGGGCCAACGTCCTGACTTTC. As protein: CASSEDEVSLPGANVLTF. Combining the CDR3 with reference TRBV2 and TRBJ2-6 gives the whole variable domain EPEVTQTPSHQVTQMGQEVILRCVPISNHLYFYWYRQILGQKVEFLVSFYNNEISEKSEIFDDQFSVERPDGSNFTLKIRSTKLEDSAMYFCASSEDEVSLPGANVLTFGAGSRLTVL.

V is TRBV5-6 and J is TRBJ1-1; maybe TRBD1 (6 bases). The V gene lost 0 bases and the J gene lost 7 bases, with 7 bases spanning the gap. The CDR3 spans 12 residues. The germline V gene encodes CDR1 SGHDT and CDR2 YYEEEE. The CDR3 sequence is CASSLGTVEAFF. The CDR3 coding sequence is TGTGCCAGCAGCTTGGGGACAGTTGAAGCTTTCTTT. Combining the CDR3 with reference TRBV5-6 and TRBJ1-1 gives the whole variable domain DAGVTQSPTHLIKTRGQQVTLRCSPKSGHDTVSWYQQALGQGPQFIFQYYEEEERQRGNFPDRFSGHQFPNYSSELNVNALLLGDSALYLCASSLGTVEAFFGQGTRLTVV.

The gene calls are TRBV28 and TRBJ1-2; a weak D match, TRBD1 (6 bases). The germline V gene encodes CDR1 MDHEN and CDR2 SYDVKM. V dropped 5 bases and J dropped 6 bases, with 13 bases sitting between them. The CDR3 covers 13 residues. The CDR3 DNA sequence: TGTGCCAGCAGTCAGGGGAGGGGAAATGGCTACACCTTC. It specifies CASSQGRGNGYTF.

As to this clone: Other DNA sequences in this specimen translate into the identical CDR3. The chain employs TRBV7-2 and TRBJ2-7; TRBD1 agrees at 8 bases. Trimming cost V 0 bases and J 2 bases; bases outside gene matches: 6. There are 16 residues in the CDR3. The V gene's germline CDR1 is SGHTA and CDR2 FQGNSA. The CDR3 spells CASSLALGQAPYEQYF. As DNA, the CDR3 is TGTGCCAGCAGCTTAGCGTTGGGACAGGCACCCTACGAGCAGTACTTC.

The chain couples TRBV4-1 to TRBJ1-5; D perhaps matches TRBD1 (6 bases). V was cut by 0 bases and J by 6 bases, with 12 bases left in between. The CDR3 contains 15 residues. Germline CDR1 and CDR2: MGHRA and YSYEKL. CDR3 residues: CASSQEGVGAQPQHF. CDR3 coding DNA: TGCGCCAGCAGCCAAGAAGGGGTGGGGGCTCAGCCCCAGCATTTT.

The CDR3 region has the DNA TGTGCCAGCAGTTACTCTAGATTAGATACGCAGTATTTT. It translates to CASSYSRLDTQYF. The chain couples TRBV27 to TRBJ2-3, with unresolved D. The CDR3 loop spans 13 amino acids. Germline V CDR1 and CDR2: MNHEY, SMNVEV (reference sequence). V was cut by 4 bases and J by 5 bases, with 10 bases left in between.

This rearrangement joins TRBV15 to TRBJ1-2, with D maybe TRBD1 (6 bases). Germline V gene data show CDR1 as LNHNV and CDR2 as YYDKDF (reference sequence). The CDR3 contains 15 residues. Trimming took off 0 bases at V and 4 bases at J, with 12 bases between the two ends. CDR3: CATSRDPQGIYGYTF. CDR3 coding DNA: TGTGCCACCAGCAGAGATCCACAGGGAATCTATGGCTACACCTTC.

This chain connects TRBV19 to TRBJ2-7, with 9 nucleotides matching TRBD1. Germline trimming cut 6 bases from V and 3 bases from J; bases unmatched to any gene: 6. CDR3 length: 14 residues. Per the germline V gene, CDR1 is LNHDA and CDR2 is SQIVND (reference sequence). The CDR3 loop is CASSSPGQGYEQYF. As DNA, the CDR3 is TGTGCCAGTAGCTCACCGGGACAGGGCTACGAGCAGTACTTC.

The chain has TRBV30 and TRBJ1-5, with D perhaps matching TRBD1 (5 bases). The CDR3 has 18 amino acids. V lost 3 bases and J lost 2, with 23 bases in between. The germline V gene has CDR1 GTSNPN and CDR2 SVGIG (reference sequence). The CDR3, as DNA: TGTGCCTGGAGCCGACGCGGGGCAGGGATCGGTGGCAATCAGCCCCAGCATTTT. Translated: CAWSRRGAGIGGNQPQHF.

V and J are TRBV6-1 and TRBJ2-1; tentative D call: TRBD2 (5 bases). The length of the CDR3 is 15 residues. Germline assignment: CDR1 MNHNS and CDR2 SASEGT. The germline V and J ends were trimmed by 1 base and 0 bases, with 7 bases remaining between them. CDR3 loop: CASSEGGLSYNEQFF. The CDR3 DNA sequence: TGTGCCAGCAGTGAAGGCGGGCTCTCCTACAATGAGCAGTTCTTC.

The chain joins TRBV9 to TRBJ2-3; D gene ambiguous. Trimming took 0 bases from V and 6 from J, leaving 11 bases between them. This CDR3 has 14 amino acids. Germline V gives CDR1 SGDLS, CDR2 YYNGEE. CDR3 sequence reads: CASSVGPPPDTQYF. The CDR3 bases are TGTGCCAGCAGCGTAGGGCCCCCCCCCGATACGCAGTATTTT.

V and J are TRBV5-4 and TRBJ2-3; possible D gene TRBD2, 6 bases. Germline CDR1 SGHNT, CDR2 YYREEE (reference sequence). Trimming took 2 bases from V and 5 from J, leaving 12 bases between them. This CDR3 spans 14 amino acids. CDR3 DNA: TGTGCCAGCAGCTTTCACGGGAGTCGAGATACGCAGTATTTT. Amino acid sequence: CASSFHGSRDTQYF.